One and the same sample provided the 28 T cell receptor beta chains below, sequenced in a study of response to subunit inactivated influenza vaccine. TCRdb reprocessed the RT-PCR reads via MiXCR and lists one record per CDR3 protein. The sample contains some 480,000 distinct CDR3 sequences, roughly 11% of which appear only once. The material was PBMCs from blood, obtained 40 to 50 days after vaccination. The source is a man aged 45 to 65 who received an inactivated influenza vaccine.

This clonotype was counted at least ten times. The chain joins TRBV7-9 to TRBJ2-3; TRBD1 aligns across 10 bases. Germline CDR1 is SEHNR and CDR2 is FQNEAQ (reference sequence). This CDR3 is built from 15 residues. Trimming at V came to 4 bases and at J to 2 bases, leaving 3 bases not matched to a gene. DNA of the CDR3: TGTGCCAGCAGCTCGGGACAGGGGTACACAGATACGCAGTATTTT. Its protein is CASSSGQGYTDTQYF.

The sample holds many counts of this clonotype. The V and J genes are TRBV4-2 and TRBJ2-3; 10 bases are shared with TRBD2. The V and J ends lost 10 bases and 3 bases, in that order; junction bases with no gene match: 7. CDR1 is LGHNA and CDR2 is YNFKEQ in the germline V gene. The CDR3 has 14 residues. The CDR3 reads CATKGLADTDTQYF. The CDR3 region has the DNA TGTGCCACCAAAGGACTAGCGGATACAGATACGCAGTATTTT.

In this sample, this clonotype turned up a few times. The chain is built from TRBV4-1 and TRBJ1-1, with unresolved D. CDR1 is MGHRA and CDR2 is YSYEKL in the germline V gene. The CDR3 sequence is 13 residues long. Trimming stripped 1 base from V and 10 bases from J, with 13 bases between. CDR3 in amino acids: CASSQGRGVRAFF. CDR3 DNA sequence: TGCGCCAGCAGCCAAGGGCGTGGGGTGAGAGCTTTCTTT.

This clonotype occurred many times. This chain links TRBV12-3 or TRBV12-4 with TRBJ2-1; D not resolved. The CDR3 runs to 11 residues. Trimming took 3 bases from V and 8 from J, leaving 5 bases between them. The CDR3 spells CASSFLDEQFF. Here the CDR3 DNA reads TGTGCCAGCAGTTTTTTGGATGAGCAGTTCTTC.

This clonotype has ten or more counts. J is TRBJ2-1 and V is TRBV20-1, with 11 bases aligning to TRBD2. The CDR3 totals 14 residues. V was clipped by 6 bases and J by 7 bases; unmatched bases: 8. Germline V gives CDR1 DFQATT, CDR2 SNEGSKA (reference sequence). The CDR3 region has the DNA TGCAGTGCCCTTACTAGCGGGAGACCAAATGAGCAGTTCTTC. It specifies CSALTSGRPNEQFF.

With respect to this clonotype: A much larger clone lies a single base off, so this may be a read error. The chain uses TRBV5-5 and TRBJ1-1, with a possible D match to TRBD1 (6 bases). With 4 bases removed from V and 3 bases from J, the gap between germline ends came to 19 bases. Germline CDR1 is SGHKS and CDR2 is YYEKEE (reference sequence). This CDR3 comprises 16 residues. In nucleotides, the CDR3 is TGTGCCAGCAGCGCCGCCTGGGGGCTTGTTTACACTGAAGCTTTCTTT. Protein sequence: CASSAAWGLVYTEAFF.

In this sample, this clonotype turned up a few times. This chain links TRBV6-2 or TRBV6-3 with TRBJ2-1; weak D call: TRBD1 (6 bases). Trimming took 10 bases from V and 7 from J, leaving 26 bases between them. CDR1 and CDR2 (germline): MNHEY, SVGEGT. CDR3 length: 16 residues. The CDR3 bases are TGTGCCACCTTCCCAATCGCCGGGACACCAGGGAATGAGCAGTTCTTC. This encodes CATFPIAGTPGNEQFF.

This clonotype was recorded once. This sequence joins TRBV7-2 and TRBJ2-7; 7 bases map to TRBD2. J was trimmed by 4 bases and V by 5 bases; bases with no gene match: 8. CDR3 length: 14 residues. CDR1 SGHTA and CDR2 FQGNSA come from the germline V gene. The CDR3 region has the DNA TGTGCCAGCAGCCATTCCAGGACTAGATACGAGCAGTACTTC. This translates into CASSHSRTRYEQYF.

V usage is TRBV29-1 and J usage is TRBJ1-2, with TRBD1 as a possible D gene (6 bases). CDR3 size: 21 residues. Germline-derived CDR1 and CDR2 are SQVTM and ANQGSEA. The V and J ends lost 0 bases and 4 bases respectively, with 33 bases between them. The CDR3 region is CSVEEPGQRESWYALRYGYTF. DNA for the CDR3: TGCAGCGTTGAAGAACCGGGACAAAGAGAGAGCTGGTATGCCCTACGCTATGGCTACACCTTC.

This clonotype has a count of ten or more. The chain recombines TRBV7-2 with TRBJ2-7; D is possibly TRBD1 (6 bases). V was pared by 2 bases and J by 3 bases, with 17 bases between. CDR1 and CDR2 (germline): SGHTA, FQGNSA. The CDR3 is 16 amino acids. CDR3 in amino acids: CASSLSPGAHLYEQYF. The DNA for the CDR3 is TGTGCCAGCAGCTTAAGTCCAGGGGCTCACCTCTACGAGCAGTACTTC.

The CDR3, as DNA: TGTGCCAGCAGCTTAGGGGGCGCGCCGGTGAGCTCCTACAATGAGCAGTTCTTC. Residues: CASSLGGAPVSSYNEQFF. This chain links TRBV11-2 with TRBJ2-1, with D maybe TRBD1 (5 bases). The V gene lost 1 base and the J gene lost 0 bases, with 16 bases spanning the gap. Germline assignment: CDR1 SGHAT and CDR2 FQNNGV. CDR3 length: 18 residues.

This clonotype came up many times. CDR3 bases: TGTGCCAGCAACCACTTCTGGGGACAGGGGACAGATACGCAGTATTTT. Translating it yields CASNHFWGQGTDTQYF. The chain has TRBV12-3 or TRBV12-4 and TRBJ2-3; TRBD1 agrees at 10 bases. The CDR3 sequence is 16 residues long. V lost 7 bases and J lost 3; bases outside the gene matches: 10.

The V call is TRBV24-1, the J call TRBJ2-5; no firm D call. V lost 1 base and J 2 bases, leaving 10 bases between the germline ends. The CDR3 loop spans 15 amino acids. The germline gives CDR1 KGHDR, CDR2 SFDVKD. As DNA, the CDR3 is TGTGCCACCAGTGATTTAGGACCCGGGCAAGAGACCCAGTACTTC. This codes for CATSDLGPGQETQYF.

This clonotype has a handful of counts. The gene calls are TRBV29-1 and TRBJ2-1; D is possibly TRBD1 (6 bases). The V end lost 6 bases, the J end lost 9 bases, and 18 bases lay between the germline ends. The CDR3 is 13 amino acids. Germline loops: CDR1 SQVTM, CDR2 ANQGSEA. The CDR3 DNA is TGCAGCGTCCTAAATCAGGGGCCGGGTGAGCAGTTCTTC. It is translated as CSVLNQGPGEQFF.

The V gene is TRBV12-3 or TRBV12-4, the J gene TRBJ1-5; TRBD1 is a possible D gene (5 bases). The CDR3 is 14 residues long. V was cut by 7 bases and J by 0 bases, with 10 bases left in between. CDR3 bases: TGTGCCAGCACTGACAGTTATAGCAATCAGCCCCAGCATTTT. This codes for CASTDSYSNQPQHF.

This chain connects TRBV7-8 to TRBJ2-1; 9 positions match TRBD1. The CDR3 is made up of 16 amino acids. Looked up from germline, CDR1 is SGHVS and CDR2 is FQNEAQ. The V and J ends lost 4 bases and 3 bases, in that order; junction bases with no gene match: 7. CDR3: CASSSRADRGYNEQFF. The CDR3 DNA is TGTGCCAGCAGCTCCCGGGCGGACAGGGGCTACAATGAGCAGTTCTTC.

This clonotype has a count of ten or more. The rearrangement uses TRBV6-2 or TRBV6-3 and TRBJ1-2; TRBD1 aligns across 7 bases. Germline CDR1 reads MNHEY; CDR2 reads SVGEGT. The CDR3 is made up of 16 amino acids. V was pared by 4 bases and J by 2 bases, with 10 bases of the junction left unmatched. CDR3 bases: TGTGCCAGCAGTTCTTTCAGGGGGGCCTACAACTATGGCTACACCTTC. It codes for CASSSFRGAYNYGYTF.

V and J are TRBV2 and TRBJ1-1; perhaps TRBD1 as D (6 bases). V was shortened by 6 bases and J by 5 bases, with 13 bases between the two germline ends. The CDR3 totals 13 residues. The germline V gene has CDR1 SNHLY and CDR2 FYNNEI. The CDR3 loop is CASSEYQGTEAFF. Here the CDR3 DNA reads TGTGCCAGCAGCGAATATCAGGGGACTGAAGCTTTCTTT. The whole variable domain, filled in from reference TRBV2 and TRBJ1-1, reads EPEVTQTPSHQVTQMGQEVILRCVPISNHLYFYWYRQILGQKVEFLVSFYNNEISEKSEIFDDQFSVERPDGSNFTLKIRSTKLEDSAMYFCASSEYQGTEAFFGQGTRLTVV.

This clonotype showed up just a few times. V gene TRBV6-5 combines with J gene TRBJ2-7, with D hard to call. The V end lost 0 bases, the J end lost 6 bases, and 9 bases lay between the germline ends. CDR3 length: 13 amino acids. From germline, CDR1 is MNHEY and CDR2 SVGAGI. The CDR3 coding sequence is TGTGCCAGCAGTTACTCTGGCTTCTCCGAGCAGTACTTC. This sequence encodes CASSYSGFSEQYF.

A word on this clonotype: Given a much more abundant clone one base away, this may be a read error. The rearrangement uses TRBV12-3 or TRBV12-4 and TRBJ2-5; 8 bases map to TRBD2. The CDR3 loop spans 17 amino acids. Trimming at V came to 5 bases and at J to 4 bases, leaving 15 bases not matched to a gene. CDR3: CASSASRETAGGETQYF. The CDR3, as DNA: TGTGCCAGCAGTGCCTCTCGTGAGACCGCGGGGGGAGAGACCCAGTACTTC.

This clonotype appeared many times. The V and J genes are TRBV15 and TRBJ1-6; the D is unclear. In germline, CDR1 is LNHNV, CDR2 YYDKDF (reference sequence). V lost 4 bases and J lost 0, with 7 bases in between. This CDR3 is built from 15 residues. DNA for the CDR3: TGTGCCACCAGCAAGCGAATCTCCTATAATTCACCCCTCCACTTT. Its translation is CATSKRISYNSPLHF. The whole variable domain, remainder taken from reference TRBV15 and TRBJ1-6, is DAMVIQNPRYQVTQFGKPVTLSCSQTLNHNVMYWYQQKSSQAPKLLFHYYDKDFNNEADTPDNFQSRRPNTSFCFLDIRSPGLGDTAMYLCATSKRISYNSPLHFGNGTRLTVT.

This clonotype was recorded at least ten times. V and J are TRBV12-3 or TRBV12-4 and TRBJ1-5, with D possibly TRBD1 on 6 matching bases. The CDR3 loop spans 14 amino acids. V lost 6 bases to trimming and J lost 5 bases, with 14 bases between them. CDR3 in amino acids: CASRTDRKYQPQHF. CDR3 sequence (DNA): TGTGCCAGCAGAACCGACAGGAAATATCAGCCCCAGCATTTT.

This clonotype was recorded at least ten times. This chain links TRBV7-2 with TRBJ2-3, with D maybe TRBD1 (6 bases). V gave up 5 bases and J gave up 6 bases, with 12 bases separating them. Germline V gene data show CDR1 as SGHTA and CDR2 as FQGNSA. This CDR3 contains 13 residues. CDR3 in amino acids: CASSTDRLDTQYF. The DNA for the CDR3 is TGTGCCAGCAGCACCGACAGGCTTGATACGCAGTATTTT.

This clonotype has a handful of counts. The chain joins TRBV24-1 to TRBJ2-3, with 9 bases identical to TRBD2. Trimming took 2 bases from V and 1 from J; bases not matched to a gene: 3. The germline V gene encodes CDR1 KGHDR and CDR2 SFDVKD. The CDR3 has 16 amino acids. The CDR3 sequence: CATSDSWTSGTDTQYF. CDR3 in DNA: TGTGCCACCAGTGATTCTTGGACTAGCGGCACAGATACGCAGTATTTT.

The chain is built from TRBV12-3 or TRBV12-4 and TRBJ2-2; 7 nucleotides align to TRBD1. The V gene end was trimmed by 6 bases and the J gene end by 7 bases; junction bases not matched to a gene: 8. CDR3 length equals 14 residues. In DNA, the CDR3 is TGTGCCAGCAGCCCCACAGGGGTTATCGGGGAGCTGTTTTTT. Translating gives CASSPTGVIGELFF.

This clonotype was detected only a few times. The chain recombines TRBV20-1 with TRBJ2-7, with 9 bases aligning to TRBD2. J gave up 7 bases and V 2 bases, and 9 bases lay outside the gene matches. Germline V gene sequence: CDR1 DFQATT, CDR2 SNEGSKA (reference sequence). The CDR3 runs 14 residues. CDR3 region: CSARRRGGLEEQYF. The CDR3 DNA is TGCAGTGCTAGACGGCGGGGGGGTTTGGAAGAGCAGTACTTC.

The table lists this clonotype with a few counts. The chain is built from TRBV18 and TRBJ1-2; no definite D call. Between the trimmed V and J ends, which lost 3 bases and 1 base, there was a span of 6 bases. Germline CDR1 is KGHSH and CDR2 is LQKENI. The CDR3 runs to 13 residues. The CDR3 is CASSPEINYGYTF. The CDR3 region has the DNA TGTGCCAGCTCACCCGAGATTAACTATGGCTACACCTTC.

The rearrangement links TRBV5-4 to TRBJ2-1; TRBD2 matches 12 bases. Per germline, CDR1 SGHNT and CDR2 YYREEE (reference sequence). This CDR3 is 16 amino acids long. The trim removed 0 bases at V and 8 bases at J, leaving 6 bases unmatched. The CDR3 is CASSLGSSGGADEQFF. For the CDR3, the DNA is TGTGCCAGCAGCTTGGGGTCTAGCGGGGGGGCCGATGAGCAGTTCTTC.